This TCR beta chain comes out of a study of blood T cell repertoires in COVID-19. V was cut by 3 bases and J by 3 bases, with 16 bases left in between. This CDR3 is built from 16 residues. The germline gives CDR1 SGHVS, CDR2 FQNEAQ. In the study's own analysis: How many nucleated cells were present was estimated from reference gene primer amplification. Generated by immunoSEQ multiplex PCR, the TCRdb table keeps only in-frame clones and is missing some. V and J calls and clone size are those listed in that table; D and trimming were worked out from the DNA. The sample yields some 50,000 clones, 83% seen once.

This receptor was identified in a woman older than 75 with acute or convalescent COVID-19. Sequencing was performed on peripheral blood. The chain recombines TRBV7-8 with TRBJ2-3, with a weak D call TRBD2 (6 bases). This CDR3 reads CASSLGQGGETDTQYF. The CDR3 DNA reads as TGTGCCAGCAGCTTGGGCCAGGGAGGTGAAACAGATACGCAGTATTTT.